A single sample gave rise to the 32 T cell receptor beta chains below, sequenced in a study of blood T cells in healthy people across ages. A second PCR, run for roughly 6 to 11 cycles, used a sample-barcoded 5' primer plus a J-beta primer mix. TCRdb re-analysed the 5' RACE reads in MiXCR, keeping a single row per CDR3 protein. The sample lists approximately 490,000 distinct CDR3 sequences, approximately 25% seen once, with approximately 10% in the top ten. These data also featured in a second study, about T cells of mothers and their children.

The material sequenced was blood. The receptors originated from a boy aged 10-17 years in good health.

In regard to this clonotype: A much larger clone lies one base from this, so it may be a read error. The gene calls are TRBV7-9 and TRBJ2-5; D is unclear. The CDR3 runs 14 residues. The germline gives CDR1 SEHNR, CDR2 FQNEAQ (reference sequence). Between the trimmed V and J ends, which lost 1 base and 1 base, there was a span of 7 bases. DNA of the CDR3: TGTGCCAGCAGCTTAGTACAGAGCCAAGAGACCCAGTACTTC. As protein: CASSLVQSQETQYF.

This clonotype was counted a few times. This chain links TRBV20-1 with TRBJ2-6; D is unclear. The CDR3 covers 15 residues. Per the germline V gene, CDR1 is DFQATT and CDR2 is SNEGSKA (reference sequence). V was clipped by 6 bases and J by 0 bases, with 12 bases between them. The CDR3 region has the DNA TGCAGTGCCCGGCAGGACGGCTCTGGGGCCAACGTCCTGACTTTC. This encodes CSARQDGSGANVLTF.

This clonotype has only a few counts. The chain is built from TRBV18 and TRBJ2-5, with D unresolved. TRBJ2-1 matches the DNA end more closely, so the J call is doubtful. The CDR3 runs 13 residues. Germline V gene sequence: CDR1 KGHSH, CDR2 LQKENI. The CDR3 DNA is TGTGCCAGCTCACCAACGACCAAGAATGAGCAGTTCTTC. Its protein is CASSPTTKNEQFF.

The chain joins TRBV4-3 to TRBJ2-7, with TRBD2 identical over 8 bases. The CDR3 totals 14 residues. From germline, CDR1 is LGHNA and CDR2 YSLEER. With 1 base clipped from V and 6 bases from J, the junction kept 5 bases outside the gene matches. CDR3 in DNA: TGCGCCAGCAGCCAAGGGTCGGGAGGGACCGAGCAGTACTTC. Translated: CASSQGSGGTEQYF.

This sequence joins TRBV7-9 and TRBJ2-1, with TRBD2 identical over 10 bases. Germline V gene sequence: CDR1 SEHNR, CDR2 FQNEAQ (reference sequence). This CDR3 has 16 amino acids. V lost 3 bases to trimming and J lost 5 bases; unmatched junction nucleotides: 7. The CDR3 loop reads CASSFTPAGGNNEQFF. CDR3 coding DNA: TGTGCCAGCAGCTTCACGCCAGCGGGGGGGAACAATGAGCAGTTCTTC. The whole variable domain, remainder taken from reference TRBV7-9 and TRBJ2-1, is DTGVSQNPRHKITKRGQNVTFRCDPISEHNRLYWYRQTLGQGPEFLTYFQNEAQLEKSRLLSDRFSAERPKGSFSTLEIQRTEQGDSAMYLCASSFTPAGGNNEQFFGPGTRLTVL.

This clonotype has a handful of counts. The chain recombines TRBV20-1 with TRBJ1-4; a weak D match, TRBD1 (5 bases). V was pared by 6 bases and J by 0 bases, with 17 bases between. Germline V gene data show CDR1 as DFQATT and CDR2 as SNEGSKA (reference sequence). There are 16 residues in the CDR3. The CDR3 loop is CSATPGNSATNEKLFF. Here the CDR3 DNA reads TGCAGTGCCACCCCAGGGAATTCTGCAACTAATGAAAAACTGTTTTTT.

This chain's CDR3 is CASSLGRTASTDTQYF. CDR3 DNA: TGCGCCAGCAGCTTGGGCAGGACAGCTAGCACAGATACGCAGTATTTT. The V call is TRBV5-1, the J call TRBJ2-3, with D maybe TRBD1 (6 bases). CDR1 is SGHRS, CDR2 YFSETQ, per germline. V shed 0 bases and J shed 0 bases, with 11 bases lying between them. The CDR3 is made up of 16 amino acids.

This clonotype was seen just once. The chain combines TRBV20-1 with TRBJ2-1; D possibly corresponds to TRBD2 (6 bases). Trimming took 5 bases from V and 7 from J, leaving 27 bases between them. The CDR3 sequence is 17 residues long. CDR1 DFQATT and CDR2 SNEGSKA come from the germline V gene (reference sequence). The CDR3 region has the DNA TGCAGTGCTTTCCGAGACGACCGGGACTGGCCAATAAATGAGCAGTTCTTC. Protein sequence: CSAFRDDRDWPINEQFF.

The rearrangement links TRBV7-2 to TRBJ2-7; no reliable D call. Trimming removed 5 bases from V and 4 bases from J, with 18 bases in between. The CDR3 sequence is 15 residues long. The germline CDR1 and CDR2 sequences are SGHTA and FQGNSA. CDR3 in DNA: TGTGCCAGCAGCGATCGCAGCGTTTCTCTGTACGAGCAGTACTTC. Translating it yields CASSDRSVSLYEQYF.

In its sample, this clonotype was seen a few times. The chain is built from TRBV20-1 and TRBJ2-4, with TRBD2 identical over 8 bases. J was trimmed by 1 base and V by 3 bases; bases with no gene match: 11. Germline values: CDR1 DFQATT, CDR2 SNEGSKA (reference sequence). The CDR3 totals 17 residues. The CDR3 spells CSARGRGAAFAKNIQYF. In DNA form, the CDR3 reads TGCAGTGCTAGGGGGCGGGGGGCCGCCTTTGCCAAAAACATTCAGTACTTC.

V is TRBV11-3 and J is TRBJ2-3; perhaps TRBD2 as D (5 bases). The CDR3 spans 13 residues. The V and J ends lost 5 bases and 2 bases respectively, with 8 bases between them. Germline V gene data show CDR1 as SGHNT and CDR2 as YENEEA. DNA for the CDR3: TGTGCCAGCAGCACTAGTACCACAGATACGCAGTATTTT. Its protein is CASSTSTTDTQYF. The complete variable domain, with remaining parts taken from reference TRBV11-3 and TRBJ2-3, reads EAGVVQSPRYKIIEKKQPVAFWCNPISGHNTLYWYLQNLGQGPELLIRYENEEAVDDSQLPKDRFSAERLKGVDSTLKIQPAELGDSAVYLCASSTSTTDTQYFGPGTRLTVL.

The chain combines TRBV12-3 or TRBV12-4 with TRBJ1-2; D call uncertain. The CDR3 extends over 17 amino acids. V lost 3 bases, J lost 1 base, and 18 bases lay in between. The DNA of the CDR3 is TGTGCCAGCAGTTTCACTTGGCCTCGAGGACTTAACTATGGCTACACCTTC. Its translation: CASSFTWPRGLNYGYTF.

This clonotype showed up just a few times. The V and J genes are TRBV6-6 and TRBJ2-2, with 10 positions matching TRBD1. The junction had 7 bases not matched to a gene; V was cut back by 5 bases and J by 7 bases. The CDR3 length is 15 residues. From germline, CDR1 is MNHNY and CDR2 SVGAGI (reference sequence). The CDR3 spells CASSPRQGAGGELFF. The CDR3 DNA sequence: TGTGCCAGCAGTCCTAGACAGGGGGCAGGCGGGGAGCTGTTTTTT.

This clonotype appeared a few times. The V gene is TRBV4-3, the J gene TRBJ2-3; D not certain. Germline-derived CDR1 and CDR2 are LGHNA and YSLEER. Trimming pared 0 bases from V and 2 bases from J, leaving 12 bases between. There are 16 residues in the CDR3. The CDR3 spells CASSQDQKQTTDTQYF. As DNA, the CDR3 is TGCGCCAGCAGCCAAGATCAGAAACAAACCACAGATACGCAGTATTTT.

This clonotype appeared a few times. The V call is TRBV20-1, the J call TRBJ2-3; D possibly corresponds to TRBD2 (5 bases). In germline, CDR1 is DFQATT, CDR2 SNEGSKA (reference sequence). The CDR3 is 14 residues long. V was clipped by 3 bases and J by 2 bases, with 12 bases between them. The CDR3 nucleotides read TGCAGTGCTAGTGAGGGAGCGGTCACAGATACGCAGTATTTT. Amino acids: CSASEGAVTDTQYF.

The chain employs TRBV4-1 and TRBJ2-7, with D uncertain. CDR1 and CDR2 (germline): MGHRA, YSYEKL. Trimming removed 1 base from V and 4 bases from J, with 11 bases in between. CDR3 length: 14 amino acids. CDR3 sequence (DNA): TGCGCCAGCAGCCAAGTTCGGATGGATTACGAGCAGTACTTC. It codes for CASSQVRMDYEQYF.

This clonotype showed up many times. The chain joins TRBV28 to TRBJ2-7; D is unclear. Per the germline V gene, CDR1 is MDHEN and CDR2 is SYDVKM. The CDR3 covers 16 residues. The V end was cut by 1 base, the J end by 0 bases, with 13 bases between. The CDR3 nucleotides read TGTGCCAGCAGTTTATTTTTAAGGGAATACTCCTACGAGCAGTACTTC. This gives the protein CASSLFLREYSYEQYF.

V gene TRBV29-1 combines with J gene TRBJ2-1, with 10 positions matching TRBD2. Trimming removed 5 bases from V and 8 bases from J; junction bases left unmatched: 9. CDR3 length equals 14 residues. Germline CDR1 and CDR2: SQVTM and ANQGSEA. The CDR3, as DNA: TGCAGCGTTCTAAGAGCGGGAGGGCCCCATGAGCAGTTCTTC. The encoded protein is CSVLRAGGPHEQFF.

The chain combines TRBV3-1 with TRBJ1-2; 7 bases fit TRBD1. Trimming at V came to 3 bases and at J to 7 bases, leaving 2 bases not matched to a gene. Germline V gives CDR1 LGHDT, CDR2 YNNKEL (reference sequence). This CDR3 has 12 residues. The CDR3 region is CASSQGQFGYTF. The CDR3, as DNA: TGTGCCAGCAGCCAGGGACAGTTTGGCTACACCTTC.

This clonotype has a handful of counts. Relative to the germline gene, one junction end is altered; a read error may explain this. The V gene is TRBV7-2, the J gene TRBJ2-5; D is perhaps TRBD2 (6 bases). The CDR3 extends over 13 amino acids. Germline lookup yields CDR1 SGHTA and CDR2 FQGNSA. This CDR3 is CASNWDFQETRYF. CDR3 bases: TGTGCCAGCAACTGGGACTTCCAAGAGACCCGGTACTTC.

In its sample, this clonotype was seen many times. CDR3 in DNA: TGTGCCAGCAGCTTAGGAGGTAGGCAGATCTACGAGCAGTACTTC. It translates to CASSLGGRQIYEQYF. The rearrangement links TRBV7-9 to TRBJ2-7; D gene unclear. Trimming stripped 1 base from V and 3 bases from J, with 13 bases between. CDR3 length: 15 amino acids. In germline, CDR1 is SEHNR, CDR2 FQNEAQ (reference sequence).

This clonotype was detected a few times. The gene calls are TRBV6-6 and TRBJ2-5; TRBD2 agrees at 7 bases. This CDR3 has 14 amino acids. V was pared by 8 bases and J by 1 base, with 7 bases of the junction left unmatched. From germline, CDR1 is MNHNY and CDR2 SVGAGI (reference sequence). CDR3 DNA sequence: TGTGCCAGCTGGGCAGGGACTACCCAAGAGACCCAGTACTTC. This encodes CASWAGTTQETQYF.

This clonotype appeared a few times. The chain has TRBV11-2 and TRBJ2-3, with 9 bases aligning to TRBD1. The CDR3 spans 16 residues. The V segment lost 5 bases and the J segment 0 bases; nucleotides outside the gene matches: 6. Germline V gene sequence: CDR1 SGHAT, CDR2 FQNNGV. CDR3 nucleotide sequence: TGTGCCAGCAGCGCAACGGGACAGGGAAGCACAGATACGCAGTATTTT. Translated, it gives CASSATGQGSTDTQYF. The full variable domain, in which reference TRBV11-2 and TRBJ2-3 provide the parts outside the CDR3, is EAGVAQSPRYKIIEKRQSVAFWCNPISGHATLYWYQQILGQGPKLLIQFQNNGVVDDSQLPKDRFSAERLKGVDSTLKIQPAKLEDSAVYLCASSATGQGSTDTQYFGPGTRLTVL.

In the case of this clonotype: Being one base from a much bigger clone, this may be a read error. This chain joins TRBV7-2 and TRBJ1-3, with TRBD1 as a possible D gene (6 bases). Germline-derived CDR1 and CDR2 are SGHTA and FQGNSA. The CDR3 has 15 residues. CDR3 loop: CASSTAGVRGNTKYF. In DNA form, the CDR3 reads TGTGCCAGCAGCACAGCAGGGGTTCGGGGAAACACCAAATATTTT.

The V and J genes are TRBV24-1 and TRBJ2-5; no clear D gene. The CDR3 runs 14 residues. Germline values: CDR1 KGHDR, CDR2 SFDVKD. The V end lost 4 bases, the J end lost 0 bases, and 8 bases lay between the germline ends. Here the CDR3 reads CATSDPRDQETQYF. Written as DNA, the CDR3 is TGTGCCACCAGTGACCCCCGTGACCAAGAGACCCAGTACTTC.

V is TRBV5-1 and J is TRBJ2-7; the D call may be TRBD1 or TRBD2 (5 bases each). Trimming pared 5 bases from V and 0 bases from J, leaving 15 bases between. CDR1 SGHRS and CDR2 YFSETQ come from the germline V gene. The CDR3 length is 15 residues. The CDR3 DNA is TGCGCCAGCAGTTTCGGGACGAGTCTCTCCTACGAGCAGTACTTC. This encodes CASSFGTSLSYEQYF.

Points on this clonotype: The germline gene is not matched at one end of the junction; a read error may be the cause. The chain has TRBV23-1 and TRBJ1-2; D is ambiguous. TRBV23-1 has ORF status, its function being uncertain. The CDR3 length is 15 residues. CDR3 protein: CASSHNVRVPYGYTF. For the CDR3, the DNA is TGCGCCAGCAGTCACAATGTTCGGGTCCCCTATGGCTACACTTTC.

The chain recombines TRBV28 with TRBJ2-7; 8 nucleotides line up with TRBD1. With 6 bases clipped from V and 9 bases from J, the junction kept 16 bases outside the gene matches. CDR3 size: 15 residues. Germline assignment: CDR1 MDHEN and CDR2 SYDVKM. The chain's CDR3 is CASSRPGTGISGQYF. The CDR3 DNA follows: TGTGCCAGCAGCCGTCCCGGGACAGGCATCTCGGGGCAGTACTTC.

This sequence joins TRBV2 and TRBJ2-1; D is possibly TRBD1 or TRBD2 (5 bases each). The V end was cut by 9 bases, the J end by 6 bases, with 18 bases between. Germline CDR1 is SNHLY and CDR2 is FYNNEI. The CDR3 runs 14 residues. CDR3 nucleotide sequence: TGTGCCAGTACCGAAAGCACTAGGGGCAATGAGCAGTTCTTC. Protein product: CASTESTRGNEQFF.

This clonotype was detected only a few times. The chain joins TRBV6-4 to TRBJ1-2; D is unresolved. V was trimmed by 6 bases and J by 3 bases, leaving 17 bases between them. The germline CDR1 and CDR2 sequences are MRHNA and SNTAGT. There are 15 residues in the CDR3. DNA for the CDR3: TGTGCCAGCAGATCTTTTCCGGGCAGCGACTATGGCTACACCTTC. Residues: CASRSFPGSDYGYTF.

J is TRBJ1-4 and V is TRBV11-2; 9 nucleotides agree with TRBD1. V lost 4 bases to trimming and J lost 8 bases; unmatched junction nucleotides: 5. CDR1 and CDR2 from the germline V gene are SGHAT and FQNNGV. The CDR3 runs to 14 residues. CDR3 sequence reads: CASSWTGVSEKLFF. CDR3 coding DNA: TGTGCCAGCAGCTGGACAGGGGTTAGCGAAAAACTGTTTTTT.

This clonotype was counted a few times. The chain carries TRBV28 and TRBJ1-2; D unclear. The CDR3 is 14 amino acids. Germline-derived CDR1 and CDR2 are MDHEN and SYDVKM. Between the trimmed V and J ends, which lost 1 base and 0 bases, there was a span of 6 bases. CDR3 region: CASSLYTANYGYTF. As DNA, the CDR3 is TGTGCCAGCAGTTTATACACAGCTAACTATGGCTACACCTTC.